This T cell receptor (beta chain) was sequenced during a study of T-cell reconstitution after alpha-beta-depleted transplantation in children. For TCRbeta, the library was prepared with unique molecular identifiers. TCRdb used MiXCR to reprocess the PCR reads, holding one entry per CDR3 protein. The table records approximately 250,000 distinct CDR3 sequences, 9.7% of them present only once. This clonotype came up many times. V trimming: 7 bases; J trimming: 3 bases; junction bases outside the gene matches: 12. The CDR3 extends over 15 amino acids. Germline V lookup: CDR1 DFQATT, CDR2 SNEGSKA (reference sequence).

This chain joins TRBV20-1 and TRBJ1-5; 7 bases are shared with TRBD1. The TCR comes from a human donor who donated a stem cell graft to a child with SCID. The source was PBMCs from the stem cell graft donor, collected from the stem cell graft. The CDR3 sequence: CSEIPEGAVNQPQHF. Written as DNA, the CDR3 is TGCAGTGAGATTCCGGAGGGGGCAGTCAATCAGCCCCAGCATTTT.